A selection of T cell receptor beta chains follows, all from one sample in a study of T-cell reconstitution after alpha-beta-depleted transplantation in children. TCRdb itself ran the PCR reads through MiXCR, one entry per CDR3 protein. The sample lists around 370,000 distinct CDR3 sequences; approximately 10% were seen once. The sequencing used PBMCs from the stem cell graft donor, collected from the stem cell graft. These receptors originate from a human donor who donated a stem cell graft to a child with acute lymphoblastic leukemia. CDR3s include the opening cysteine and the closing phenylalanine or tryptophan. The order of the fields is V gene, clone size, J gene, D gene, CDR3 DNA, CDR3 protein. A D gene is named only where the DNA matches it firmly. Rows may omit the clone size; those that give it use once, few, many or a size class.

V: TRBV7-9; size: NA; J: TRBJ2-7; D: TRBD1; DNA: TGTGCCAGCAGTCATGACAGGGAAGAGCAGTACTTC; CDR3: CASSHDREEQYF
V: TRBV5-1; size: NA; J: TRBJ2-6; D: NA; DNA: TGCGCCAGCAGCTTGATTCGTAGACTCTCTGGGGCCAACGTCCTGACTTTC; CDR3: CASSLIRRLSGANVLTF
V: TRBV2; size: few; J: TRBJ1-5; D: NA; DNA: TGTGCCAGCAGTGAAATGCCGGGCCTTCATTACGGGGATAGCAATCAGCCCCAGCATTTT; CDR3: CASSEMPGLHYGDSNQPQHF
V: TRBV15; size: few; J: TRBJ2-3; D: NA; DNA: TGTGCCACCAGCAGTGGGGCCACTAGCACAGATACGCAGTATTTT; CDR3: CATSSGATSTDTQYF
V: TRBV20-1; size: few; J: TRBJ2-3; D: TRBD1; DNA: TGCAGTGCTGGCAGACAGGGAGATACGCAGTATTTT; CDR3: CSAGRQGDTQYF
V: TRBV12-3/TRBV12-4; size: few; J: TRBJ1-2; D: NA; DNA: TGTGCCAGCAGTAAGACAGAGTTCTATGGCTACACCTTC; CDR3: CASSKTEFYGYTF
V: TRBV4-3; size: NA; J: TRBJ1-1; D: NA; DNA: TGCGCCAGCAGCCAAGATGGAGACCGGAACACTGAAGCTTTCTTT; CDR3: CASSQDGDRNTEAFF
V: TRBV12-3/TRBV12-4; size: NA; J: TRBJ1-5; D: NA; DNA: TGTGCCAGCAGTTTGGGGAGAAGTCAGCCCCAGCATTTT; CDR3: CASSLGRSQPQHF
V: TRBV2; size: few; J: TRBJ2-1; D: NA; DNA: TGTGCCAGCAATTTCTTCCGTTCCGGTGATGAGCAGTTCTTC; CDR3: CASNFFRSGDEQFF
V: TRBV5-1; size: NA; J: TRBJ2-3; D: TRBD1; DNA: TGCGCCAGCAGCGACAGGGGGCAAGCAGATACGCAGTATTTT; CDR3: CASSDRGQADTQYF
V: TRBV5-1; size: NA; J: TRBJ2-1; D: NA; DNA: TGCGCCAGCAGCACGAGGGTGGGGAGCTCCTACAATGAGCAGTTCTTC; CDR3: CASSTRVGSSYNEQFF
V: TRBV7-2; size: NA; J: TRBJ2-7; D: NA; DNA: TGTGCCAGCAGCTTAGGCCCTTACGGAACCTACGAGCAGTACTTC; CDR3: CASSLGPYGTYEQYF
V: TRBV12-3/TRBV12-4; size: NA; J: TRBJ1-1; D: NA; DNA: TGTGCCAGCAGTTTATTGGTAGGGACGGGAAAGGCTGAAGCTTTCTTT; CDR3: CASSLLVGTGKAEAFF
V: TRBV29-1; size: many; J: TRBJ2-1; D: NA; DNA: TGCAGTGTGGGGTCCTACAATGAGCAGTTCTTC; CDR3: CSVGSYNEQFF
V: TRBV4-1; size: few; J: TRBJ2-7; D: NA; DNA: TGCGCCAGCAGCCAAGGAAGGGGCCTTGGGGTGGACGAGCAGTACTTC; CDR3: CASSQGRGLGVDEQYF
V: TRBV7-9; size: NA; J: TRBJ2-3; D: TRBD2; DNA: TGTGCCAGCAGCCTCGGCGGGAGGTGGACAGATACGCAGTATTTT; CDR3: CASSLGGRWTDTQYF
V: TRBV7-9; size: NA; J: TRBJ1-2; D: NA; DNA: TGTGCCAGCAGCTTAGATCACGAGTTTTCTGCCTATGGCTACACCTTC; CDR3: CASSLDHEFSAYGYTF
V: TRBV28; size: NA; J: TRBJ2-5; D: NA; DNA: TGTGCCAGCAGGCGCCGGGTTGCGGAGACCCAGTACTTC; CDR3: CASRRRVAETQYF